Presented here are 4 T cell receptor beta chains from one specimen sequenced in a study of tumor-infiltrating lymphocytes in localized non-small cell lung cancer. Generated by immunoSEQ multiplex PCR, the TCRdb table keeps only in-frame clones and is missing some. The sample holds around 12,000 clones, about 66% seen once. Sequencing used lung tumor tissue. These receptors all come from a human donor with non-small cell lung cancer.

CDR3 amino acids: CSVQSGWRYNEQFF. The CDR3 nucleotides are TGCAGCGTTCAGAGCGGGTGGCGGTACAATGAGCAGTTCTTC. This chain uses TRBV29-1 with TRBJ2-1; D perhaps matches TRBD2 (6 bases). Looked up from germline, CDR1 is SQVTM and CDR2 is ANQGSEA. The CDR3 has 14 amino acids. V gave up 5 bases and J gave up 4 bases, with 15 bases separating them.

V gene TRBV5-1 combines with J gene TRBJ2-1; 12 nucleotides line up with TRBD2. This CDR3 is 16 amino acids long. Germline V gene lookup returns CDR1 SGHRS and CDR2 YFSETQ. J lost 8 bases, V lost 4 bases, and 10 bases had no gene match. This CDR3 is CASSLLAGGRRDEQFF. The CDR3, as DNA: TGCGCCAGCAGCCTACTAGCGGGAGGTCGAAGGGATGAGCAGTTCTTC.

The chain has TRBV18 and TRBJ2-1, with TRBD2 identical over 10 bases. The J segment lost 1 base and the V segment lost 4 bases, leaving 7 bases of the junction unmatched. The CDR3 extends over 17 amino acids. Germline CDR1 is KGHSH and CDR2 is LQKENI. The CDR3 spells CASSLQGLAASYNEQFF. CDR3 bases: TGTGCCAGCTCACTACAAGGACTAGCGGCTTCCTACAATGAGCAGTTCTTC. The full variable domain, in which reference TRBV18 and TRBJ2-1 provide the parts outside the CDR3, is NAGVMQNPRHLVRRRGQEARLRCSPMKGHSHVYWYRQLPEEGLKFMVYLQKENIIDESGMPKERFSAEFPKEGPSILRIQQVVRGDSAAYFCASSLQGLAASYNEQFFGPGTRLTVL.

This chain joins TRBV11-1 and TRBJ2-4; no definite D call. V was clipped by 5 bases and J by 4 bases, with 15 bases between them. Germline assignment: CDR1 SGHAT and CDR2 FQDESV (reference sequence). The CDR3 extends over 15 amino acids. The CDR3 here is CASSPTSGIKNIQYF. In DNA, the CDR3 is TGTGCCAGCAGCCCTACTTCGGGCATTAAAAACATTCAGTACTTC.